This T cell receptor delta chain was identified in a study of Vδ1+ human thymocytes. General observations from the study: Thymic delta-chain repertoires held roughly 18% Vdelta2 sequences and few Vdelta3, despite high sort purity. Highly polyclonal TRG and TRD repertoires with Gaussian CDR3 length distributions appeared in thymus. The authors advised highly purified populations and single-cell validation.

Germline V gene data show CDR1 as TSWWSYY and CDR2 as QGS. There are 18 residues in the CDR3. Losses at the gene ends were 5 bases for V and 1 base for J; bases not matched to a gene: 11. After alphabeta T cell depletion, CD3+ Vdelta1+ Vdelta2- thymocytes were sorted. With respect to this clone: The antigen remains undetermined.

Extracted RNA was reverse transcribed into cDNA. Pooled V-gene forward primers with one constant-region reverse primer generated the CDR3 amplicons by multiplex PCR. TCRdb reprocessed the multiplex PCR reads using CATT. This sample carries roughly 55,000 delta-chain clones, about a sixth of them seen once, and the ten largest clones take 0.5%. This TCR was sampled from a boy younger than two who had congenital heart surgery. Material for sequencing was Vdelta1+ gamma-delta thymocytes from the thymus. Subset described: FACS-sorted CD3+ TCRalphabeta- TCRVdelta1+ TCRVdelta2- thymocytes. This chain links TRDV1 with TRDJ1, with 12 bases lining up with TRDD3. The DNA of the CDR3 is TGTGCTCTTGGGCCCAGGAAGGACTGGGGGATACCCACCGATAAACTCATCTTT. This codes for CALGPRKDWGIPTDKLIF.